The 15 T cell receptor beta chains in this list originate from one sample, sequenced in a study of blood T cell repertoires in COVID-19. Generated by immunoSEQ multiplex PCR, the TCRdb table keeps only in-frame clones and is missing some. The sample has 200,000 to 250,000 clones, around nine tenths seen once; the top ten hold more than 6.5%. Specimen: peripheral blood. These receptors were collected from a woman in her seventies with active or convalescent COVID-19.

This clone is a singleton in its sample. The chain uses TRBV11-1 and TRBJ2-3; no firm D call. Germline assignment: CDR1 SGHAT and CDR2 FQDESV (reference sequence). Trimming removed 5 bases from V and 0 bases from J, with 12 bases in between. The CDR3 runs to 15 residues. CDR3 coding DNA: TGTGCCAGCAGCCCGAATGGCCCTAGCACAGATACGCAGTATTTT. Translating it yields CASSPNGPSTDTQYF.

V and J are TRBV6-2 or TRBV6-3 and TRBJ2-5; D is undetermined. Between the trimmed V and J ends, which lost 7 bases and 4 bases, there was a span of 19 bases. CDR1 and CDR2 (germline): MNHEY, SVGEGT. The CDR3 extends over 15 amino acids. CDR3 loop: CASTPGFPPGETQYF. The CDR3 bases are TGTGCCAGCACCCCCGGCTTCCCCCCGGGAGAGACCCAGTACTTC.

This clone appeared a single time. This CDR3 reads CASSQPGQPANYGYTF. The CDR3 nucleotides read TGCGCCAGCAGCCAACCCGGACAGCCAGCTAACTATGGCTACACCTTC. V usage is TRBV4-3 and J usage is TRBJ1-2; the D gene is possibly TRBD1 (6 bases). V dropped 2 bases and J dropped 0 bases, with 13 bases sitting between them. Germline CDR1 reads LGHNA; CDR2 reads YSLEER. CDR3 length: 16 amino acids.

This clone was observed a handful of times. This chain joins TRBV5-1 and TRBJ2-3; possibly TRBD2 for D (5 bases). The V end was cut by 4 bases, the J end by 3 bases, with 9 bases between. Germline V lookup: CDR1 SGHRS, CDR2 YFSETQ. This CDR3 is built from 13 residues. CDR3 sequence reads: CASSREGTDTQYF. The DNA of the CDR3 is TGCGCCAGCAGCCGGGAAGGAACAGATACGCAGTATTTT.

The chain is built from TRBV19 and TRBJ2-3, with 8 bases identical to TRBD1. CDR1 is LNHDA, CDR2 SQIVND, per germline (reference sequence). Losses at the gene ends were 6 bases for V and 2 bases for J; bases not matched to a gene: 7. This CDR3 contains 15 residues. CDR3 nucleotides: TGTGCCAGTAGCTTTCGGACAGGGTCCACAGATACGCAGTATTTT. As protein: CASSFRTGSTDTQYF.

The CDR3 spells CASSTGFTDTQYF. In DNA, the CDR3 is TGTGCCAGCTCCACAGGTTTCACAGATACGCAGTATTTT. This chain connects TRBV25-1 to TRBJ2-3, with TRBD1 as a possible D gene (5 bases). CDR1 is MGHDK, CDR2 SYGVNS, per germline. V was trimmed by 8 bases and J by 2 bases, leaving 11 bases between them. The CDR3 extends over 13 amino acids.

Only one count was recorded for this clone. The CDR3: CASSANTGHEQYF. DNA for the CDR3: TGTGCCAGCAGTGCGAACACAGGGCACGAGCAGTACTTC. This rearrangement joins TRBV12-3 or TRBV12-4 to TRBJ2-7; maybe TRBD1 (6 bases). Trimming stripped 5 bases from V and 5 bases from J, with 13 bases between. This CDR3 contains 13 residues.

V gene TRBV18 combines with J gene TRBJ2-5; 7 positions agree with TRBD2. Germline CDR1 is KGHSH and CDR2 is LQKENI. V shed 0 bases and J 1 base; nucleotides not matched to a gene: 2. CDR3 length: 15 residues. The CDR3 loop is CASSPPGTIQETQYF. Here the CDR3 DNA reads TGTGCCAGCTCACCACCCGGGACTATCCAAGAGACCCAGTACTTC.

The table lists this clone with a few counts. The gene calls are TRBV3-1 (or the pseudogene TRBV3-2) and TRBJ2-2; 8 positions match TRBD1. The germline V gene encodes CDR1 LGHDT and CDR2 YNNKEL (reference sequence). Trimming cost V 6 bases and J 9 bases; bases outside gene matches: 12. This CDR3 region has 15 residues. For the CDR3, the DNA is TGTGCCAGCAGTCCTTTTTCCGACAGGGGTCGGGAGCTGTTTTTT. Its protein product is CASSPFSDRGRELFF.

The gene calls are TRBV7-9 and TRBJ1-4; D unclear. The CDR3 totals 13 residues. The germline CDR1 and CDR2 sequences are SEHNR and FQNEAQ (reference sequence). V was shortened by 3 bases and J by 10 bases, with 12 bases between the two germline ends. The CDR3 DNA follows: TGTGCCAGCAGCTTGGGCTCTAACGGAAAACTGTTTTTT. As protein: CASSLGSNGKLFF.

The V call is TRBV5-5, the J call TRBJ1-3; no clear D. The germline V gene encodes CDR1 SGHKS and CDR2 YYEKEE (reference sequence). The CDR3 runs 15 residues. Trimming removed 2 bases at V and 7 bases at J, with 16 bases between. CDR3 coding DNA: TGTGCCAGCAGCTTAAGGAGGGAGATGTATAACACCATATATTTT. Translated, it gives CASSLRREMYNTIYF.

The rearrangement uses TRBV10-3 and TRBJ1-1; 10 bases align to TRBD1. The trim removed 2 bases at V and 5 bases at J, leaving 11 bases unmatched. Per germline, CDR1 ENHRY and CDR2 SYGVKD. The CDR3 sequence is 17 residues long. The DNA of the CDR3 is TGTGCCATCAGTGAGGGACGGACAGGGGGGTCTGATACTGAAGCTTTCTTT. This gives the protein CAISEGRTGGSDTEAFF.

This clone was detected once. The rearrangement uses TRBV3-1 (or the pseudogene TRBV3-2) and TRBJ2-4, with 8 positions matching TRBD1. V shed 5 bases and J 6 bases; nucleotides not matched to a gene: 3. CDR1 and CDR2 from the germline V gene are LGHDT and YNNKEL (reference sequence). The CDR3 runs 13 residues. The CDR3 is CASSFTGGNIQYF. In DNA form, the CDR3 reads TGTGCCAGCAGCTTTACAGGGGGAAACATTCAGTACTTC.

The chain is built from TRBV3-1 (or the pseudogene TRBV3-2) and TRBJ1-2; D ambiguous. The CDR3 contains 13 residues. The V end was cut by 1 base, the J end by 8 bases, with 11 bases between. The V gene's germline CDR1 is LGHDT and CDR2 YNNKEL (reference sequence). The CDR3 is CASSQVRVEGYTF. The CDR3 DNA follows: TGTGCCAGCAGCCAAGTGAGGGTGGAAGGCTACACCTTC.

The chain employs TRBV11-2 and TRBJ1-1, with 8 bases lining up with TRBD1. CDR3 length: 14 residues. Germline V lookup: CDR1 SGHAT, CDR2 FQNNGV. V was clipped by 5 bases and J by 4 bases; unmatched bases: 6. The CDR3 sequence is CASSLRQGTTEAFF. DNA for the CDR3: TGTGCCAGCAGCCTCAGACAGGGGACCACTGAAGCTTTCTTT. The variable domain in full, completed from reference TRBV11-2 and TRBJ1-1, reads EAGVAQSPRYKIIEKRQSVAFWCNPISGHATLYWYQQILGQGPKLLIQFQNNGVVDDSQLPKDRFSAERLKGVDSTLKIQPAKLEDSAVYLCASSLRQGTTEAFFGQGTRLTVV.